The 9 T cell receptor beta chains listed next were all sequenced from one sample in a study of vaccination and CD4 T cells after COVID-19. At the Johns Hopkins FTIC core, DNA taken from cultured CD4+ T cells was sequenced by way of the Oncomine TCR Beta short-read assay. MiXCR was run by TCRdb on the PCR reads, yielding one entry per CDR3 protein. The sample lists over 15,000 distinct CDR3 sequences; roughly 46% were seen once. Documented treatment: roughly nine-day PBMC culture with coronavirus spike peptide pools or control peptides (ViraFEST assay). Which antigens these TCRs recognize remains unknown. The input for sequencing was CD4+ T cells from blood, cultured in vitro, taken before SARS-CoV-2 vaccination. The receptor set was obtained from a human donor who had recovered from COVID-19.

This clonotype has only a few counts. The genes are TRBV20-1 and TRBJ2-2; D gene uncertain. Germline assignment: CDR1 DFQATT and CDR2 SNEGSKA (reference sequence). The CDR3 contains 12 residues. Trimming removed 6 bases at V and 6 bases at J, with 11 bases between. CDR3 nucleotides: TGCAGTGCCCAAAGGACGTCCGGGGAGCTGTTTTTT. It is translated as CSAQRTSGELFF.

The rearrangement joins TRBV6-2 or TRBV6-3 to TRBJ2-3, with D possibly matching TRBD2 (6 bases). The CDR3 is made up of 16 amino acids. Trimming removed 7 bases from V and 1 base from J, with 18 bases in between. Germline loops: CDR1 MNHEY, CDR2 SVGEGT. CDR3 residues: CASIKRGRTRTDTQYF. In DNA, the CDR3 is TGTGCCAGCATCAAGAGAGGGAGGACCCGCACAGATACGCAGTATTTT.

V and J are TRBV20-1 and TRBJ1-2, with D perhaps TRBD1 (6 bases). Trimming took off 5 bases at V and 7 bases at J, with 14 bases between the two ends. The CDR3 is 12 amino acids. Germline V gene data show CDR1 as DFQATT and CDR2 as SNEGSKA (reference sequence). The CDR3 loop reads CSAHRELGGYTF. Written as DNA, the CDR3 is TGCAGTGCTCACAGGGAGTTGGGTGGCTACACCTTC.

The rearrangement uses TRBV28 and TRBJ2-3; 7 bases are shared with TRBD2. V was clipped by 6 bases and J by 1 base; unmatched bases: 4. CDR1 and CDR2 (germline): MDHEN, SYDVKM. This CDR3 contains 14 residues. CDR3 amino acids: CASSASGGTDTQYF. The CDR3 DNA reads as TGTGCCAGCAGCGCTAGCGGCGGCACAGATACGCAGTATTTT.

In this sample, this clonotype turned up a few times. The CDR3 region has the DNA TGCAGTGCTAGGCGCGGCAGGTTCACAGATACGCAGTATTTT. This sequence encodes CSARRGRFTDTQYF. The chain joins TRBV20-1 to TRBJ2-3, with D unresolved. Per germline, CDR1 DFQATT and CDR2 SNEGSKA (reference sequence). V was trimmed by 3 bases and J by 2 bases, leaving 12 bases between them. The CDR3 is 14 residues long.

This CDR3 reads CASSLEWGQPQHF. CDR3 in DNA: TGTGCCAGCAGTTTAGAGTGGGGCCAGCCCCAGCATTTT. This chain connects TRBV6-5 to TRBJ1-5, with D maybe TRBD1 (5 bases). This CDR3 has 13 residues. Germline CDR1 and CDR2: MNHEY and SVGAGI. V shed 4 bases and J shed 7 bases, with 11 bases lying between them.

This rearrangement joins TRBV29-1 to TRBJ1-2; D is uncertain. Trimming took 4 bases from V and 0 from J, leaving 6 bases between them. Germline V gene lookup returns CDR1 SQVTM and CDR2 ANQGSEA. CDR3 size: 12 residues. The CDR3 region is CSVGTANYGYTF. Written as DNA, the CDR3 is TGCAGCGTTGGTACAGCTAACTATGGCTACACCTTC.

This clonotype appeared a few times. This rearrangement joins TRBV15 to TRBJ1-2; no clear D gene. The CDR3 is 14 residues long. Trimming took 0 bases from V and 4 from J, leaving 9 bases between them. Germline CDR1 is LNHNV and CDR2 is YYDKDF (reference sequence). This CDR3 is CATSRDQVAYGYTF. The CDR3 region has the DNA TGTGCCACCAGCAGAGATCAAGTGGCCTATGGCTACACCTTC.

The chain recombines TRBV28 with TRBJ1-6; 10 bases match TRBD1. V was pared by 5 bases and J by 9 bases, with 7 bases of the junction left unmatched. This CDR3 contains 15 residues. From germline, CDR1 is MDHEN and CDR2 SYDVKM. The CDR3 reads CASSPRTGGASPLHF. CDR3 nucleotides: TGTGCCAGCAGTCCTCGGACAGGGGGAGCTTCACCCCTCCACTTT.